The 9 T cell receptor beta chains below all came from one sample that was sequenced in a study of vaccination and CD4 T cells after COVID-19. Sequencing of cultured CD4+ T cell DNA used the Oncomine TCR Beta short-read assay. MiXCR, run by TCRdb on the PCR reads, gives a single entry per CDR3 protein. Of roughly 20,000 distinct CDR3 sequences detected, just under 55% appear once; the ten largest clones hold around 9%. These receptors have no known antigen. The sample's treatment: approximately 10-day PBMC culture with coronavirus spike peptide pools or control peptides (ViraFEST assay). Specimen: CD4+ T cells from blood, cultured in vitro. The source of these receptors is a human donor who had recovered from COVID-19.

V is TRBV25-1 and J is TRBJ1-2; 9 nucleotides agree with TRBD1. Unmatched junction bases numbered 12, after V lost 3 bases and J lost 4 bases. Germline V gene data show CDR1 as MGHDK and CDR2 as SYGVNS. The CDR3 is 17 residues long. The CDR3 region is CASSDSAPGQGIYGYTF. CDR3 in DNA: TGTGCCAGCAGTGATTCGGCCCCGGGACAGGGAATCTATGGCTACACCTTC.

The rearrangement uses TRBV6-2 or TRBV6-3 and TRBJ1-2; no firm D call. Germline CDR1 and CDR2: MNHEY and SVGEGT. Deletions cut 0 bases from V and 2 bases from J, with 7 bases between. The CDR3 sequence is 14 residues long. DNA for the CDR3: TGTGCCAGCAGTTACTCGATGGGGAACTATGGCTACACCTTC. It specifies CASSYSMGNYGYTF.

This clonotype was recorded a few times. The V and J genes are TRBV27 and TRBJ2-3; D might be TRBD2 (6 bases). Germline lookup yields CDR1 MNHEY and CDR2 SMNVEV (reference sequence). V shed 2 bases and J shed 4 bases, with 13 bases lying between them. The length of the CDR3 is 15 residues. CDR3 region: CASSLGFGRADTQYF. The CDR3 DNA follows: TGTGCCAGCAGTTTAGGCTTCGGGAGAGCAGATACGCAGTATTTT.

The chain has TRBV20-1 and TRBJ2-7, with TRBD2 identical over 7 bases. The CDR3 extends over 16 amino acids. V dropped 0 bases and J dropped 6; count of bases not matched to a gene: 14. The germline V gene has CDR1 DFQATT and CDR2 SNEGSKA (reference sequence). CDR3 sequence reads: CSARDRRAGRGGEQYF. CDR3 in DNA: TGCAGTGCTAGAGATCGAAGAGCGGGACGGGGCGGCGAGCAGTACTTC.

This clonotype was observed a few times. The CDR3, as DNA: TGTGCCAGCAGTGAAGTCAGGATCTTATATGGCTACACCTTC. This gives the protein CASSEVRILYGYTF. V gene TRBV6-1 combines with J gene TRBJ1-2, with D hard to call. The ends were cut back, 1 base at V and 5 bases at J, with 11 bases in the middle. This CDR3 has 14 residues. CDR1 MNHNS and CDR2 SASEGT come from the germline V gene.

This clonotype was counted only a few times. The CDR3 loop reads CASSLVPTGEGSPLHF. The DNA of the CDR3 is TGTGCCAGCAGCTTAGTCCCGACAGGGGAAGGCTCACCCCTCCACTTT. V usage is TRBV7-2 and J usage is TRBJ1-6, with 8 bases that match TRBD1. Germline V gives CDR1 SGHTA, CDR2 FQGNSA. V dropped 1 base and J dropped 10; count of bases not matched to a gene: 9. The CDR3 has 16 amino acids. Full variable domain (rest looked up from reference TRBV7-2 and TRBJ1-6): GAGVSQSPSNKVTEKGKDVELRCDPISGHTALYWYRQSLGQGLEFLIYFQGNSAPDKSGLPSDRFSAERTGGSVSTLTIQRTQQEDSAVYLCASSLVPTGEGSPLHFGNGTRLTVT.

The genes are TRBV30 and TRBJ1-2; possible D gene TRBD1, 5 bases. CDR3 length: 13 amino acids. Germline V CDR1 and CDR2: GTSNPN, SVGIG (reference sequence). The V end lost 6 bases, the J end lost 8 bases, and 19 bases lay between the germline ends. The CDR3 DNA follows: TGTGCCTGCACCCCCCAGGGCCTGGCGGGCTACACCTTC. Amino acids: CACTPQGLAGYTF.

This chain joins TRBV7-6 and TRBJ1-1; 10 positions agree with TRBD1. Germline V gene lookup returns CDR1 SGHVS and CDR2 FNYEAQ. V gave up 3 bases and J gave up 4 bases; unmatched junction bases: 2. The CDR3 consists of 14 residues. CDR3 residues: CASSLTGGPTEAFF. The CDR3 DNA sequence: TGTGCCAGCAGCTTGACAGGGGGCCCCACTGAAGCTTTCTTT.

The V gene is TRBV28, the J gene TRBJ2-3, with TRBD2 identical over 7 bases. The CDR3 totals 13 residues. Germline V gives CDR1 MDHEN, CDR2 SYDVKM. The CDR3 loop reads CAGSSGSTDTQYF. CDR3 DNA sequence: TGTGCTGGATCTAGCGGAAGCACAGATACGCAGTATTTT.